This is a list of T cell receptor beta chains from one sample in a study of cytomegalovirus exposure and HLA in healthy donors. The method was immunoSEQ multiplex PCR; TCRdb's version includes in-frame clones alone and lacks a portion of them. The repertoire includes 95,000 to 150,000 clones, 66% of them detected once, and about 1.5% sits in the top ten. Material: PBMCs. These receptors were collected from a man between 18 and 35 years old in good health and CMV-seronegative. Each CDR3 is given with its conserved first and last residue. The order of the fields is J gene, clone size, V gene, D gene, CDR3 protein, CDR3 DNA. A D gene is named only where the DNA matches it firmly. For some rows the clone size is stated as once, few or many, or as a class when expanded; others skip it.

TRBJ2-1,few,TRBV29-1,-,CSVEGPSFNEQFF,TGCAGCGTTGAAGGCCCTAGTTTCAATGAGCAGTTCTTC
TRBJ1-2,-,TRBV28,TRBD1,CASSPWDSEYGYTF,TGTGCCAGCAGCCCCTGGGACAGCGAATATGGCTACACCTTC
TRBJ1-1,-,TRBV30,-,CAWSVSTGKEAFF,TGTGCCTGGAGTGTATCGACAGGAAAAGAAGCTTTCTTT
TRBJ2-3,-,TRBV27,TRBD2,CASSLLAGGITDTQYF,TGTGCCAGCAGTCTCCTAGCGGGGGGGATCACAGATACGCAGTATTTT
TRBJ1-4,-,TRBV28,-,CAIQGTQANEKLFF,TGTGCCATTCAAGGGACTCAGGCTAATGAAAAACTGTTTTTT
TRBJ1-1,-,TRBV9,TRBD1,CASGGTGDSGTEAFF,TGTGCCAGCGGGGGGACAGGGGATTCGGGCACTGAAGCTTTCTTT
TRBJ2-1,-,TRBV30,TRBD2,CACSGDPAGVVREQFF,TGTGCCTGTTCAGGGGACCCAGCGGGAGTAGTAAGGGAGCAGTTCTTC
TRBJ2-7,-,TRBV5-1,TRBD2,CASSLGGGEQYF,TGCGCCAGCAGCTTGGGGGGAGGGGAGCAGTACTTC
TRBJ1-2,once,TRBV7-6,-,CASSLVPQGRGYTF,TGTGCCAGCAGCTTAGTACCCCAGGGTCGAGGCTACACCTTC
TRBJ2-3,few,TRBV14,TRBD2,CASSPTRTSADTQYF,TGTGCCAGCAGCCCGACCCGGACTAGTGCCGATACGCAGTATTTT
TRBJ1-5,-,TRBV9,-,CASSVGGAGGPQHF,TGTGCCAGCAGCGTAGGAGGGGCCGGGGGGCCCCAGCATTTT
TRBJ2-7,-,TRBV4-2,TRBD2,CASSQDFTSVEQYF,TGTGCCAGCAGCCAAGATTTTACTAGCGTGGAGCAGTACTTC
TRBJ1-5,once,TRBV2,-,CASSVLLNQPQHF,TGTGCCAGCAGTGTACTCCTCAATCAGCCCCAGCATTTT